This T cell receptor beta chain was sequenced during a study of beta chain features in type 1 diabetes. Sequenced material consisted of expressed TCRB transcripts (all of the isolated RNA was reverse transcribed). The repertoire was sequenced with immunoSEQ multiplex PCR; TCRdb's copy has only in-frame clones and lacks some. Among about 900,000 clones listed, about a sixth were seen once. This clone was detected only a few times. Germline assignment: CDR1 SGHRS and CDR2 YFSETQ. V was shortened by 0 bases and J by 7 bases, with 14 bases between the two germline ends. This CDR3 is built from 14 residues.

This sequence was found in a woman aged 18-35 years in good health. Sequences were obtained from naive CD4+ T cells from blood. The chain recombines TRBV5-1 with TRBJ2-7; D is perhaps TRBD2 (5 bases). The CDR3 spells CASSLERDTAEQYF. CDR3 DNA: TGCGCCAGCAGCTTGGAGAGGGATACGGCTGAGCAGTACTTC.